The 10 T cell receptor beta chains given below trace back to one sample, sequenced in a study of T cells during gluten challenge in celiac disease listed by TCRdb under 2017. The library was produced with 5' RACE. Instrument used: Illumina MiSeq. In-frame beta chains were kept once TCRdb had trimmed the public reads at Q25 with fastp and called clones with MiXCR. Every entry covers one CDR3 protein and lists the most common genes and DNA from its rows. In all, the sample holds 100 or so distinct CDR3 sequences, and approximately 20% of those were seen once. About four fifths of the sample is in the top ten clones. Blood cells were gated as tetramer-binding CD4+ effector-memory gut-homing T cells defined as CD3+, CD45RA-, CD62L- and integrin beta7+, with lineage markers excluded. The sample consisted of gluten-specific CD4+ T cells sorted from blood using tetramers, taken at baseline or on day 6, 14 or 28 of gluten challenge (not recorded which). Receptors were obtained from a female donor with celiac disease.

This clonotype is categorized as large. The chain carries TRBV7-2 and TRBJ1-5, with D possibly TRBD1 on 6 matching bases. V was trimmed by 6 bases and J by 6 bases, leaving 18 bases between them. This CDR3 spans 15 amino acids. Germline lookup yields CDR1 SGHTA and CDR2 FQGNSA. The CDR3 DNA follows: TGTGCCAGCAGTTTTCGAGGGGGGGCAGGTCAGCCCCAGCATTTT. Its translation is CASSFRGGAGQPQHF.

This clonotype was detected a few times. This chain joins TRBV30 and TRBJ1-1; D may be TRBD1 (5 bases). V lost 4 bases and J 4 bases, leaving 16 bases between the germline ends. Germline loops: CDR1 GTSNPN, CDR2 SVGIG (reference sequence). The CDR3 runs 14 residues. In DNA, the CDR3 is TGTGCCTGGAATTGGGGAAGGGGTGCCACTGAAGCTTTCTTT. It is translated as CAWNWGRGATEAFF.

By frequency in the sample, this clonotype is medium-sized (0.01 to 0.1%). The V and J genes are TRBV7-8 and TRBJ2-7, with 10 bases lining up with TRBD1. The CDR3 has 18 amino acids. V trimming: 1 base; J trimming: 1 base; junction bases outside the gene matches: 10. In germline, CDR1 is SGHVS, CDR2 FQNEAQ. The CDR3 DNA reads as TGTGCCAGCAGCTTAGGACAGGGGGCGCTTAGGCCGTCCTACGAGCAGTACTTC. Translated, it gives CASSLGQGALRPSYEQYF.

This clonotype is termed hyperexpanded. The CDR3 DNA reads TGTGCCAGCAGCATCCGACCGCTTGGAAGTACGCAGTATTTT. Protein sequence: CASSIRPLGSTQYF. V gene TRBV7-2 combines with J gene TRBJ2-3; D not certain. Trimming shortened V by 5 bases and J by 8 bases, and 17 bases separated the two germline ends. CDR3 length equals 14 residues. Germline lookup yields CDR1 SGHTA and CDR2 FQGNSA.

This clonotype rates as large. This chain uses TRBV7-2 with TRBJ2-1; 7 nucleotides agree with TRBD1. CDR1 and CDR2 (germline): SGHTA, FQGNSA. The CDR3 is made up of 13 amino acids. V shed 2 bases and J 10 bases; nucleotides not matched to a gene: 5. CDR3 DNA: TGTGCCAGCAGCTTAACAGGGGCATGGGAGCAGTTCTTC. The encoded protein is CASSLTGAWEQFF.

Relative to its sample, this clonotype is hyperexpanded (1% or more). This sequence joins TRBV29-1 and TRBJ2-3; the D gene is possibly TRBD2 (6 bases). The CDR3 is made up of 14 amino acids. Trimming took off 6 bases at V and 0 bases at J, with 13 bases between the two ends. Germline loops: CDR1 SQVTM, CDR2 ANQGSEA. The CDR3 DNA is TGCAGCGTGGCGACTAGTTGGAGCACAGATACGCAGTATTTT. The encoded protein is CSVATSWSTDTQYF.

The V call is TRBV3-1, the J call TRBJ2-1, with 7 bases fitting TRBD1. Trimming took 8 bases from V and 2 from J; bases not matched to a gene: 9. The germline CDR1 and CDR2 sequences are LGHDT and YNNKEL (reference sequence). The CDR3 extends over 15 amino acids. The DNA for the CDR3 is TGTGCCAGCGGCGAGGGGACAGCAACCTACAATGAGCAGTTCTTC. This codes for CASGEGTATYNEQFF.

This clonotype ranks as hyperexpanded. The chain recombines TRBV7-2 with TRBJ2-1; D uncertain. V was trimmed by 2 bases and J by 10 bases, leaving 18 bases between them. Per the germline V gene, CDR1 is SGHTA and CDR2 is FQGNSA. This CDR3 is 15 amino acids long. The CDR3 protein is CASSLRALDQGEQFF. In DNA form, the CDR3 reads TGTGCCAGCAGCTTAAGGGCCCTCGACCAAGGCGAGCAGTTCTTC.

This clonotype qualifies as hyperexpanded. The V call is TRBV20-1, the J call TRBJ2-7; D tentatively fits TRBD1 or TRBD2 (5 bases each). Per germline, CDR1 DFQATT and CDR2 SNEGSKA (reference sequence). This CDR3 has 13 residues. The V gene lost 3 bases and the J gene lost 3 bases, with 12 bases spanning the gap. The CDR3 region is CSASPGTDYEQYF. Here the CDR3 DNA reads TGCAGTGCTAGTCCAGGGACGGACTACGAGCAGTACTTC.

The chain carries TRBV7-2 and TRBJ2-2; a weak D match, TRBD2 (5 bases). CDR3 length: 13 amino acids. Germline assignment: CDR1 SGHTA and CDR2 FQGNSA. Between the trimmed V and J ends, which lost 4 bases and 5 bases, there was a span of 8 bases. The CDR3 DNA follows: TGTGCCAGCAGCTCGGACTCTACCGGGGAGCTGTTTTTT. Translating it yields CASSSDSTGELFF.